Each of the 13 T cell receptor beta chains below was sequenced from the same sample in a study of CD8 T cells in Susac syndrome. Reverse transcription used roughly 0.5 to 1 ug RNA and random hexamers. Using its own MiXCR run on the immunoSEQ multiplex PCR reads, TCRdb lists one record per CDR3 protein. The sample yields 150,000 to 200,000 distinct CDR3 sequences, 95% seen once. The source material was CD4+ T cells from PBMCs. These receptors were collected from a human donor with multiple sclerosis.

The rearrangement links TRBV9 to TRBJ1-1, with a possible D match to TRBD1 (6 bases). CDR1 SGDLS and CDR2 YYNGEE come from the germline V gene. Trimming removed 0 bases from V and 3 bases from J, with 9 bases in between. CDR3 length: 14 residues. CDR3 coding DNA: TGTGCCAGCAGCGTAGCAGGGGATCACACTGAAGCTTTCTTT. It codes for CASSVAGDHTEAFF. The whole variable domain, remainder taken from reference TRBV9 and TRBJ1-1, is DSGVTQTPKHLITATGQRVTLRCSPRSGDLSVYWYQQSLDQGLQFLIQYYNGEERAKGNILERFSAQQFPDLHSELNLSSLELGDSALYFCASSVAGDHTEAFFGQGTRLTVV.

The V gene is TRBV5-4, the J gene TRBJ2-3; TRBD2 matches 11 bases. This CDR3 is 16 amino acids long. Germline V gene data show CDR1 as SGHNT and CDR2 as YYREEE (reference sequence). With V trimmed by 0 bases and J by 6 bases, 6 bases remained unmatched. The CDR3 loop reads CASSLARSSGGDTQYF. The CDR3 region has the DNA TGTGCCAGCAGCTTGGCTAGATCTAGCGGGGGGGATACGCAGTATTTT.

This chain uses TRBV29-1 with TRBJ1-4; D unresolved. Deletions cut 5 bases from V and 2 bases from J, with 9 bases between. Germline V lookup: CDR1 SQVTM, CDR2 ANQGSEA. The CDR3 is 13 residues long. CDR3 region: CSVRRITNEKLFF. In nucleotides, the CDR3 is TGCAGCGTTCGGAGAATTACTAATGAAAAACTGTTTTTT.

The V and J genes are TRBV2 and TRBJ1-1; no firm D call. V was pared by 3 bases and J by 4 bases, with 6 bases between. The CDR3 extends over 12 amino acids. Looked up from germline, CDR1 is SNHLY and CDR2 is FYNNEI. The CDR3 loop is CASSEWGTEAFF. CDR3 nucleotides: TGTGCCAGCAGTGAGTGGGGCACTGAAGCTTTCTTT.

The V gene is TRBV10-3, the J gene TRBJ1-2; D is perhaps TRBD1 (5 bases). V lost 4 bases and J 3 bases, leaving 9 bases between the germline ends. The CDR3 length is 13 residues. Germline V CDR1 and CDR2: ENHRY, SYGVKD. The CDR3 DNA sequence: TGTGCCATCAGTGGGACAATAGACTATGGCTACACCTTC. Amino acids: CAISGTIDYGYTF.

This CDR3 reads CSVLDRGNQPQHF. CDR3 in DNA: TGCAGTGTTTTAGACAGGGGCAATCAGCCCCAGCATTTT. The chain combines TRBV20-1 with TRBJ1-5; the match to TRBD1 covers 7 bases. The CDR3 is 13 residues long. Losses at the gene ends were 7 bases for V and 2 bases for J; bases not matched to a gene: 5. CDR1 and CDR2 from the germline V gene are DFQATT and SNEGSKA (reference sequence).

This sequence joins TRBV3-1 and TRBJ2-5, with D uncertain. Germline CDR1 LGHDT, CDR2 YNNKEL (reference sequence). Trimming removed 4 bases from V and 2 bases from J, with 11 bases in between. This CDR3 is built from 14 residues. This CDR3 is CASSLGTLQETQYF. In nucleotides, the CDR3 is TGTGCCAGCAGCCTTGGAACGCTTCAAGAGACCCAGTACTTC.

There are a few counts of this clonotype. Here the CDR3 DNA reads TGTGCCAGCAGTGAAGGCGTGGGAGGGACTTACGAGCAGTACTTC. Amino acids: CASSEGVGGTYEQYF. This chain joins TRBV6-1 and TRBJ2-7; 7 nucleotides agree with TRBD2. V was pared by 1 base and J by 4 bases, with 7 bases of the junction left unmatched. CDR3 size: 15 residues. Germline assignment: CDR1 MNHNS and CDR2 SASEGT.

V is TRBV6-2 or TRBV6-3 and J is TRBJ2-5; unclear D gene. Germline V gene lookup returns CDR1 MNHEY and CDR2 SVGEGT. V shed 2 bases and J shed 4 bases, with 11 bases lying between them. CDR3 length: 14 residues. The CDR3 protein is CASSYERRGETQYF. The CDR3 DNA reads TGTGCCAGCAGTTACGAGAGGAGAGGAGAGACCCAGTACTTC.

The rearrangement links TRBV12-3 or TRBV12-4 to TRBJ1-2, with 7 bases fitting TRBD1. V shed 6 bases and J 0 bases; nucleotides not matched to a gene: 4. This CDR3 comprises 14 residues. CDR3 loop: CASSQQGPNYGYTF. In DNA form, the CDR3 reads TGTGCCAGCAGCCAACAGGGGCCTAACTATGGCTACACCTTC.

The V call is TRBV12-3 or TRBV12-4, the J call TRBJ1-2; no definite D call. This CDR3 spans 16 amino acids. The germline V and J ends were trimmed by 8 bases and 4 bases, with 23 bases remaining between them. Written as DNA, the CDR3 is TGTGCCAGCTGCTCCGGGTTGGGGTTGGAGGGCTATGGCTACACCTTC. Translation gives CASCSGLGLEGYGYTF.

The CDR3 loop is CASSLAHSRTVNTEAFF. The CDR3 DNA reads as TGTGCCAGCAGCTTGGCCCACTCCCGGACGGTGAACACTGAAGCTTTCTTT. V and J are TRBV5-8 and TRBJ1-1; D unresolved. Germline CDR1 SGHTS, CDR2 YDEGEE. CDR3 length: 17 residues. The ends were cut back, 0 bases at V and 0 bases at J, with 15 bases in the middle.

The chain recombines TRBV4-2 with TRBJ2-2; tentative D call: TRBD1 (6 bases). Trimming pared 0 bases from V and 4 bases from J, leaving 18 bases between. The CDR3 has 18 amino acids. From germline, CDR1 is LGHNA and CDR2 YNFKEQ. CDR3 amino acids: CASSQERNAGVGTGELFF. Written as DNA, the CDR3 is TGTGCCAGCAGCCAAGAACGAAACGCAGGGGTAGGCACCGGGGAGCTGTTTTTT.